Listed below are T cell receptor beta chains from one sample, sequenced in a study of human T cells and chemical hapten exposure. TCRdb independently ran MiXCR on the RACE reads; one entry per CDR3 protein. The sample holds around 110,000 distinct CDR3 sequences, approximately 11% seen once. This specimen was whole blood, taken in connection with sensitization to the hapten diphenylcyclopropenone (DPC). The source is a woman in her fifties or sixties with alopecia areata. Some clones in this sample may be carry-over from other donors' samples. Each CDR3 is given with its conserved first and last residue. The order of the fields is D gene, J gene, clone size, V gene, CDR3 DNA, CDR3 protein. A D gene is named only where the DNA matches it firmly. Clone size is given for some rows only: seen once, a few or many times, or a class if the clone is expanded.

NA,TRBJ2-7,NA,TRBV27,TGTGCCAGCAGTTTATTCCCACCAAGGGAGTACGAGCAGTACTTC,CASSLFPPREYEQYF
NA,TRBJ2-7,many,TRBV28,TGTGCCAGCAGTTTATACAGCAAGCCGTACGAGCAGTACTTC,CASSLYSKPYEQYF
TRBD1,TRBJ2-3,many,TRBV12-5,TGTGCTAGTGGTGCCGGACAGGTGGCCGATACGCAGTATTTT,CASGAGQVADTQYF
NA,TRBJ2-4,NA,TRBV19,TGTGCCAGTAGTATACGAGGGGGACTCCTTCCAAACATTCAGTACTTC,CASSIRGGLLPNIQYF
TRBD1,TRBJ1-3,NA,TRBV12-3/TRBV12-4,TGTGCCAGCAGTTTGGGACAGGAGCTCCCCGTATATTTT,CASSLGQELPVYF
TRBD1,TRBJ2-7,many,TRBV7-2,TGTGCCAGCAGGCACCGGGACAGCCGCTACGAGCAGTACTTC,CASRHRDSRYEQYF
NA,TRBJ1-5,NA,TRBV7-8,TGTGCCAGCAGCTTAGAGGGACGCAATCAGCCCCAGCATTTT,CASSLEGRNQPQHF
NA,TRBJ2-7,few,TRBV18,TGTGCCAGCTCACCCGGAGACAGTGACTGGAGCGAGCAGTACTTC,CASSPGDSDWSEQYF
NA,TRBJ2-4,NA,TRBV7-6,TGTGCCAGCAGCGACAGACGGAACATTCAGTACTTC,CASSDRRNIQYF
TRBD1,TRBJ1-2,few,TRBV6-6,TGTGCCAGCAGTCAAAGACAGGGGGGATCTGGCTACACCTTC,CASSQRQGGSGYTF
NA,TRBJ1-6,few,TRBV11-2,TGTGCCAGCAGCTTAGACATCCGTTCACCCCTCCACTTT,CASSLDIRSPLHF